This TCR beta chain was identified in a study of metastatic and nonmetastatic thyroid tumors. Study details: Patients with malignant and benign thyroid disease provided blood and tumor or nodule tissue, whose repertoires were compared.

This clone was picked up a small number of times. What it binds is unknown. Patients had received no treatment of any kind before thyroid surgery. Original processing notes: Clinicopathological groups of papillary thyroid cancer showed CDR3 differences that were used to build a distant-metastasis classifier. With MiXCR, TCRdb reprocessed the PCR reads. It is TCRdb's table, rather than the study itself, that gives the V and J calls and clone size. This table holds tens of thousands of clones, approximately 20% found once. Notes on the study in general: Within blood and tumor, benign nodules reportedly had significantly lower TCR beta diversity than malignant thyroid tumors did.

The sequence came from a female donor with papillary thyroid cancer or a benign thyroid nodule (not recorded which). Some clones in this sample may be carry-over from other donors' samples. Source material: adjacent normal tissue.

CDR3 coding DNA: TGTGCCATCAGTGGGATCGACAGGATTCAAACCTACGAGCAGTACTTC. Translated, it gives CAISGIDRIQTYEQYF. This chain joins TRBV10-3 and TRBJ2-7, with D perhaps matching TRBD1 (6 bases). V dropped 4 bases and J dropped 2 bases, with 18 bases sitting between them. The germline V gene has CDR1 ENHRY and CDR2 SYGVKD. The CDR3 contains 16 residues.